This T cell receptor (beta chain) originates from a study of shared clonotypes between healthy human individuals (dated by TCRdb to the early 2020s). Background for the entire study: The cohort comprised two women and three men aged 18 to 49 years. For each donor, CD4 naive and CD4 memory were each given three plates, CD8 naive was given two plates, and CD8 memory was given one plate. Different laboratories and diverse techniques were used to prepare libraries and sequence TCR repertoires, to increase sequencing depth and limit assay-specific biases. Each donor's leukapheresis produced roughly between roughly 0.85 and 9.5 billion PBMCs. Blood TCR repertoires of about five healthy adults were deeply sequenced to estimate repertoire size and the extent of clonotype sharing between individuals.

About this clone itself: The target of this receptor is not known. A much larger clone is a single base away; this may be a read error. The sample contains more than one DNA sequence encoding this CDR3.

Points the paper makes about the study in general: Pairwise subsampling indicated that sequencing depth was expected to affect the degree of clonotype sharing among donors. Rarefaction of sorted-subset datasets indicated incomplete sequencing despite the large sequencing depth. The genetic and exposure-history diversity represented was limited by the small number of donors. Estimated clonotype richness was generally larger for naive than for memory subsets. Clonotypes shared by all four sorted-subset donors showed higher generation probabilities than non-shared clonotypes. Across four donors, approximately 4.6% of naive CD4, approximately 3.6% of naive CD8, 2% to 2.5% of memory CD4, and under 0.45% of memory CD8 clonotypes were shared. Sampling was restricted to blood, and TCR repertoires in tissues likely differ from the TCR repertoires found in blood.

Using the deep immunoSEQ assay, TCR CDR3 regions were amplified from genomic DNA by multiplex PCR. Extracted genomic DNA from each cell subset was distributed evenly across all wells of several immunoSEQ 96-well plates, and each plate was treated as a replicate. Each replicate PCR for sorted subsets received approximately 220 ng genomic DNA, equal to tens of thousands of T cell genomes. The purified libraries were quantified using a Qubit 3.0 fluorometer, sized with a Bioanalyzer 2100, and then quantified again using the KAPA Library Quantification kit. Every immunoSEQ 96-well plate was sequenced on a separate single-read 150-cycle Illumina NextSeq 550 flow cell. The authors processed their data as follows. Because the immunoSEQ output held only junctional sequences and lacked quality scores, the filtering could not match the filtering applied to full-length reads. Sequences were annotated with PyIR, a Python wrapper for IgBLAST v1.9, using IMGT germline references to assign V/J genes and CDR3. Reads with weak V/J assignments (E-value above 1e-6), missing CDR3, stop codons, out-of-frame junctions, or ambiguous translated residues were removed. A V3J clonotype was defined by an identical inferred V gene, J gene, and CDR3 amino acid sequence. The percentage overlap between two repertoires was calculated by dividing the number of shared unique clonotypes by the size of the smaller repertoire. Richness of each repertoire was evaluated using RTK rarefaction, the Chao1 estimator, and Recon v2.1 estimates of unobserved clonotypes. Generation probabilities for all TCRbeta clonotypes obtained by the gDNA method from a handful of donors were computed using OLGA. TCRdb stores this immuneACCESS table with in-frame sequences only. Part of the clones is absent; in the studies checked, under half of the shortfall reflects unresolved V genes, and no reason is known for the rest. D and trimming were read from the DNA, whereas the V and J calls and clone size are those reported in that table. Counted in this sample were 2 million to 2.5 million clones; 95% of them appeared once. The ten largest clones add up to 0.13% of the sample.

The donors were healthy, HIV-negative adults with no recently reported acute infections or vaccinations. Every donor was a Caucasian adult residing in Nashville, Tennessee, USA. CD4+ T cells were enriched by magnetic negative selection, after which naive cells were positively selected on CD45RA and the negative fraction was taken as the memory subset. Blood was collected by leukapheresis, and PBMCs were isolated by Ficoll-Histopaque density gradient centrifugation and then cryopreserved in liquid nitrogen vapor phase. Purity and quantity of every magnetically sorted T cell population were checked by analytical flow cytometry. Genomic DNA was isolated from every sorted fraction and measured by UV absorbance on a Nanodrop 2000c. The clonotype originates from a man aged 18 to 30 in good health. Input material: naive CD4+ T cells sorted from blood. The label giving this sample's cell subset or site can be read as: CD45RA+ positively selected.

The CDR3 region has the sequence CASSLGQTTDTQYF. The DNA reads as follows: TGCGCCAGCAGCCTCGGACAGACCACAGATACGCAGTATTTT. The rearranged chain carries TRBV5-1 and TRBJ2-3; the D gene is perhaps TRBD1, on 6 matching bases. V lost 4 bases and J lost 2 bases; the stretch between them is 11 bases long. The CDR3 runs 14 residues from the cysteine to the phenylalanine. The sequence is cut down to CDR3 DNA, 42 bases in frame from base 1. In the germline V gene, CDR1 corresponds to SGHRS and CDR2 to YFSETQ.